These 17 T cell receptor beta chains were all obtained from the same sample, sequenced in a study of shared clonotypes between healthy human individuals. Assay used: immunoSEQ multiplex PCR; TCRdb lists only in-frame clones, some missing. Of some 2,400,000 clones listed, more than 90% are singletons. Sequencing input: naive CD4+ T cells sorted from blood. The subset denotes: CD45RA+ positively selected. Every receptor here comes from a young man in good health.

V gene TRBV9 combines with J gene TRBJ1-6; D unresolved. With 0 bases removed from V and 9 bases from J, the gap between germline ends came to 10 bases. CDR3 size: 14 residues. From germline, CDR1 is SGDLS and CDR2 YYNGEE. The CDR3 protein is CASSVEEGTSPLHF. CDR3 sequence (DNA): TGTGCCAGCAGCGTAGAGGAGGGAACTTCACCCCTCCACTTT.

This chain joins TRBV18 and TRBJ2-7; 8 nucleotides match TRBD1. From germline, CDR1 is KGHSH and CDR2 LQKENI. The J segment lost 3 bases and the V segment lost 1 base, leaving 5 bases of the junction unmatched. The CDR3 runs 15 residues. For the CDR3, the DNA is TGTGCCAGCTCACCACGAGGACAGGGCGGCTACGAGCAGTACTTC. This codes for CASSPRGQGGYEQYF.

V usage is TRBV7-9 and J usage is TRBJ2-1, with 8 bases lining up with TRBD2. This CDR3 contains 16 residues. J lost 3 bases, V lost 6 bases, and 10 bases had no gene match. Germline CDR1 and CDR2: SEHNR and FQNEAQ (reference sequence). The CDR3 nucleotides read TGTGCCAGCAGTTTACTACGGCGGGGGGTCTACAATGAGCAGTTCTTC. Translation gives CASSLLRRGVYNEQFF.

V and J are TRBV7-2 and TRBJ1-1; no firm D call. The germline V and J ends were trimmed by 3 bases and 4 bases, with 9 bases remaining between them. Germline CDR1 SGHTA, CDR2 FQGNSA. This CDR3 comprises 13 residues. The CDR3 loop reads CASSFDWGTEAFF. For the CDR3, the DNA is TGTGCCAGCAGCTTCGACTGGGGCACTGAAGCTTTCTTT.

The chain has TRBV11-2 and TRBJ2-1, with TRBD2 matching 16 bases. This CDR3 region has 19 residues. Trimming removed 4 bases from V and 5 bases from J; junction bases left unmatched: 11. CDR1 is SGHAT and CDR2 is FQNNGV in the germline V gene. CDR3 DNA sequence: TGTGCCAGCAGCTCAGTCCCGGGACTAGCGGGAGGGCCCAACAATGAGCAGTTCTTC. Translated, it gives CASSSVPGLAGGPNNEQFF.

J is TRBJ1-6 and V is TRBV30; D possibly corresponds to TRBD1 (5 bases). The CDR3 totals 14 residues. Germline-derived CDR1 and CDR2 are GTSNPN and SVGIG (reference sequence). The V and J ends lost 8 bases and 0 bases respectively, with 11 bases between them. The CDR3, as DNA: TGTGCCGGGGGGTGGAGCTCCTATAATTCACCCCTCCACTTT. This gives the protein CAGGWSSYNSPLHF.

The table lists this clone with a count of one. The rearrangement links TRBV2 to TRBJ1-2; D is perhaps TRBD1 (6 bases). This CDR3 comprises 15 residues. The V gene lost 5 bases and the J gene lost 0 bases, with 13 bases spanning the gap. In germline, CDR1 is SNHLY, CDR2 FYNNEI. The chain's CDR3 is CASSPRDIPNYGYTF. CDR3 nucleotides: TGTGCCAGCAGTCCCCGGGACATACCTAACTATGGCTACACCTTC.

The V gene is TRBV5-1, the J gene TRBJ1-2; weak D call: TRBD1 (5 bases). This CDR3 is built from 14 residues. CDR1 is SGHRS, CDR2 YFSETQ, per germline. V shed 1 base and J shed 4 bases, with 11 bases lying between them. CDR3 sequence (DNA): TGCGCCAGCAGCTTGACTTCAGGGCGCTATGGCTACACCTTC. It translates to CASSLTSGRYGYTF.

CDR3 region: CASTLPCDEQYF. CDR3 coding DNA: TGTGCCAGCACCCTTCCTTGCGACGAGCAGTACTTC. The chain links TRBV21-1 to TRBJ2-7; the tabulated D call, TRBD2, remains unverified against the DNA. TRBV21-1 is a documented pseudogene. The CDR3 extends over 12 amino acids.

The CDR3 nucleotides are TGCGCCGAAGAGGGGAGCACAGATACGCAGTATTTT. Amino acid sequence: CAEEGSTDTQYF. V usage is TRBV10-1 and J usage is TRBJ2-3; the D gene could be TRBD1 or TRBD2 (5 bases each). The germline V and J ends were trimmed by 11 bases and 0 bases, with 9 bases remaining between them. The CDR3 consists of 12 residues. Germline V gene data show CDR1 as WNHNN and CDR2 as SYGVQD (reference sequence).

This chain links TRBV5-1 with TRBJ1-1, with D unresolved. CDR1 SGHRS and CDR2 YFSETQ come from the germline V gene. V gave up 3 bases and J gave up 7 bases, with 16 bases separating them. The length of the CDR3 is 14 residues. Here the CDR3 DNA reads TGCGCCAGCAGCTCCGTGGAGGGAGGAAGTGAAGCTTTCTTT. Amino acid sequence: CASSSVEGGSEAFF.

In DNA form, the CDR3 reads TGTGCCAGCAGCCAAGACCTTGGACTATCCTACAATGAGCAGTTCTTC. Amino acid sequence: CASSQDLGLSYNEQFF. V usage is TRBV14 and J usage is TRBJ2-1; TRBD2 might be the D (6 bases). This CDR3 is built from 16 residues. V lost 0 bases and J lost 1, with 10 bases in between. Germline V gives CDR1 SGHDN, CDR2 FVKESK.

CDR3 coding DNA: TGTGCCAGCAGCTTAGAGGCTAGCGGGGGCTACGAGCAGTACTTC. Translating it yields CASSLEASGGYEQYF. The V gene is TRBV11-2, the J gene TRBJ2-7; 10 positions agree with TRBD2. The V and J ends lost 0 bases and 3 bases, in that order; junction bases with no gene match: 2. This CDR3 has 15 amino acids. Germline CDR1 reads SGHAT; CDR2 reads FQNNGV.

The rearrangement links TRBV9 to TRBJ1-2; D might be TRBD1 (6 bases). Looked up from germline, CDR1 is SGDLS and CDR2 is YYNGEE. V lost 4 bases to trimming and J lost 4 bases, with 14 bases between them. This CDR3 is 14 amino acids long. This CDR3 is CASSPLRQAYGYTF. The CDR3 coding sequence is TGTGCCAGCAGCCCCCTTCGACAGGCCTATGGCTACACCTTC.

The CDR3, as DNA: TGTGCCAGCAGACTAGCGGGAGCTGGGGTCGGGGAGCTGTTTTTT. Translation: CASRLAGAGVGELFF. The chain has TRBV6-6 and TRBJ2-2; 11 bases fit TRBD2. The CDR3 is 15 residues long. Germline CDR1 MNHNY, CDR2 SVGAGI (reference sequence). Trimming removed 6 bases from V and 7 bases from J; junction bases left unmatched: 7.

The chain has TRBV18 and TRBJ1-4, with D hard to call. V was clipped by 2 bases and J by 2 bases, with 6 bases between them. Germline V lookup: CDR1 KGHSH, CDR2 LQKENI. The CDR3 extends over 14 amino acids. The CDR3 sequence: CASSPGETNEKLFF. The DNA for the CDR3 is TGTGCCAGCTCACCAGGCGAGACTAATGAAAAACTGTTTTTT.

The rearrangement links TRBV6-1 to TRBJ2-6; D is unclear. Germline values: CDR1 MNHNS, CDR2 SASEGT. Trimming cost V 6 bases and J 0 bases, with 6 bases left between them. The CDR3 loop spans 14 amino acids. CDR3 DNA sequence: TGTGCCAGCAGGTTGAGCTCTGGGGCCAACGTCCTGACTTTC. It is translated as CASRLSSGANVLTF.